These 30 T cell receptor beta chains were sequenced from one sample in a study of blood T cells in healthy people across ages. Primers used in a second PCR of about 6 to 11 cycles were a sample-barcoded 5' primer and a J-beta primer mix. TCRdb independently ran MiXCR on the 5' RACE reads; one entry per CDR3 protein. This sample has about 1.1 million distinct CDR3 sequences, with roughly two fifths found just once. Sequenced input: blood. The receptors shown here come from a man between 18 and 29 years old in good health.

In its sample, this clonotype was seen once. The chain employs TRBV7-3 and TRBJ2-3; no clear D gene. The CDR3 extends over 14 amino acids. The germline V and J ends were trimmed by 6 bases and 2 bases, with 12 bases remaining between them. The germline gives CDR1 SGHTA, CDR2 FQGTGA. The CDR3 DNA is TGTGCCAGCAGATCCCAGGCGACCACAGATACGCAGTATTTT. Translation gives CASRSQATTDTQYF.

This CDR3 is CASSVAGGGVYEQYF. CDR3 nucleotide sequence: TGTGCCAGCAGCGTAGCTGGAGGGGGGGTCTACGAGCAGTACTTC. The chain couples TRBV9 to TRBJ2-7, with D tentatively TRBD2 (7 bases). The CDR3 contains 15 residues. CDR1 is SGDLS, CDR2 YYNGEE, per germline. V shed 0 bases and J shed 3 bases, with 13 bases lying between them. The variable domain in full, completed from reference TRBV9 and TRBJ2-7, reads DSGVTQTPKHLITATGQRVTLRCSPRSGDLSVYWYQQSLDQGLQFLIQYYNGEERAKGNILERFSAQQFPDLHSELNLSSLELGDSALYFCASSVAGGGVYEQYFGPGTRLTVT.

The CDR3 here is CASSLDWANEKLFF. The CDR3 nucleotides read TGTGCCAGCAGCCTGGATTGGGCTAATGAAAAACTGTTTTTT. The genes are TRBV5-5 and TRBJ1-4; D remains unclear. Trimming took 4 bases from V and 3 from J, leaving 10 bases between them. The germline V gene has CDR1 SGHKS and CDR2 YYEKEE (reference sequence). CDR3 length: 14 residues. Drawing the rest from reference TRBV5-5 and TRBJ1-4, the complete variable domain is DAGVTQSPTHLIKTRGQQVTLRCSPISGHKSVSWYQQVLGQGPQFIFQYYEKEERGRGNFPDRFSARQFPNYSSELNVNALLLGDSALYLCASSLDWANEKLFFGSGTQLSVL.

The rearrangement joins TRBV4-2 to TRBJ1-1; 9 positions agree with TRBD1. The junction had 7 bases not matched to a gene; V was cut back by 1 base and J by 4 bases. This CDR3 contains 16 residues. Germline loops: CDR1 LGHNA, CDR2 YNFKEQ. This CDR3 is CASSQAQQGASTEAFF. The CDR3 nucleotides are TGTGCCAGCAGCCAAGCCCAACAGGGGGCTAGCACTGAAGCTTTCTTT.

The chain uses TRBV2 and TRBJ2-3; 16 nucleotides align to TRBD2. Per the germline V gene, CDR1 is SNHLY and CDR2 is FYNNEI. Unmatched junction bases numbered 4, after V lost 7 bases and J lost 0 bases. This CDR3 has 17 residues. CDR3 nucleotides: TGTGCCAGCAAGGGACTAGCGGGGGGGCTAAGCACAGATACGCAGTATTTT. As protein: CASKGLAGGLSTDTQYF.

V and J are TRBV12-3 or TRBV12-4 and TRBJ2-1; 10 bases line up with TRBD2. The CDR3 totals 16 residues. V was clipped by 6 bases and J by 2 bases; unmatched bases: 7. CDR3 loop: CASRPSGGNTYNEQFF. The DNA for the CDR3 is TGTGCCAGCAGGCCTAGCGGGGGAAATACCTACAATGAGCAGTTCTTC.

This clonotype was detected only a few times. J is TRBJ1-2 and V is TRBV5-1, with D tentatively TRBD1 (6 bases). The CDR3 contains 15 residues. V lost 3 bases and J 0 bases, leaving 12 bases between the germline ends. CDR1 and CDR2 (germline): SGHRS, YFSETQ. The CDR3: CASSSEGVANYGYTF. CDR3 nucleotides: TGCGCCAGCAGCTCTGAGGGGGTAGCTAACTATGGCTACACCTTC.

The chain combines TRBV7-3 with TRBJ2-1; tentatively, D is TRBD1 (5 bases). The J call may be mistaken, given a closer DNA end match to TRBJ2-7. The germline V gene has CDR1 SGHTA and CDR2 FQGTGA. The CDR3 length is 15 residues. CDR3 sequence reads: CASSLKWGSYNEQYF. CDR3 in DNA: TGTGCCAGCAGCTTAAAATGGGGCTCCTACAATGAGCAGTACTTC.

The CDR3 here is CASSLVYSQETQYF. For the CDR3, the DNA is TGTGCCAGCAGCTTAGTATACAGTCAAGAGACCCAGTACTTC. J is TRBJ2-5 and V is TRBV7-2; D is undetermined. This CDR3 is 14 amino acids long. CDR1 is SGHTA, CDR2 FQGNSA, per germline. V lost 1 base and J 2 bases, leaving 8 bases between the germline ends. The full variable domain, with the rest looked up from reference TRBV7-2 and TRBJ2-5, is GAGVSQSPSNKVTEKGKDVELRCDPISGHTALYWYRQSLGQGLEFLIYFQGNSAPDKSGLPSDRFSAERTGGSVSTLTIQRTQQEDSAVYLCASSLVYSQETQYFGPGTRLLVL.

This clonotype was detected a few times. The gene calls are TRBV5-1 and TRBJ2-3, with 9 nucleotides matching TRBD2. The CDR3 extends over 18 amino acids. Germline loops: CDR1 SGHRS, CDR2 YFSETQ. The V and J ends lost 1 base and 0 bases, in that order; junction bases with no gene match: 9. The CDR3 spells CASSLFVSSGASTDTQYF. In DNA form, the CDR3 reads TGCGCCAGCAGCTTGTTTGTTTCTAGCGGGGCGAGCACAGATACGCAGTATTTT.

CDR3 sequence (DNA): TGTGCCAGCAGTACAGCACGCTGGACAGGGAAAGTGGATACGCAGTATTTT. It translates to CASSTARWTGKVDTQYF. The rearrangement joins TRBV6-1 to TRBJ2-3, with 8 bases aligning to TRBD1. Germline trimming cut 5 bases from V and 6 bases from J; bases unmatched to any gene: 16. The CDR3 length is 17 residues. The germline V gene has CDR1 MNHNS and CDR2 SASEGT.

The chain uses TRBV7-3 and TRBJ2-5; possibly TRBD2 for D (5 bases). TRBJ2-7 matches the DNA end more closely, so the J call is doubtful. The CDR3 is 15 residues long. CDR1 and CDR2 (germline): SGHTA, FQGTGA. The CDR3 region has the DNA TGTGCCAGCAGCTTAGTGGTCACGAGGGTCTACGAGCAGTACTTC. Translating it yields CASSLVVTRVYEQYF.

The rearrangement joins TRBV11-1 to TRBJ1-1; TRBD1 is a possible D gene (6 bases). Trimming took off 2 bases at V and 2 bases at J, with 18 bases between the two ends. CDR3 length equals 17 residues. Germline-derived CDR1 and CDR2 are SGHAT and FQDESV (reference sequence). CDR3 sequence (DNA): TGTGCCAGCAGCTTAAACTCTCGTGGACAGAAAAACACTGAAGCTTTCTTT. As protein: CASSLNSRGQKNTEAFF.

The CDR3 loop reads CASSQELGGETQYF. The CDR3 DNA reads TGCGCCAGCAGCCAGGAACTCGGAGGAGAGACCCAGTACTTC. The chain recombines TRBV4-3 with TRBJ2-5, with D possibly being TRBD2 (5 bases). There are 14 residues in the CDR3. Germline V gives CDR1 LGHNA, CDR2 YSLEER. V was clipped by 3 bases and J by 4 bases, with 12 bases between them.

The V call is TRBV11-3, the J call TRBJ2-1, with D maybe TRBD2 (5 bases). Trimming took 4 bases from V and 6 from J, leaving 16 bases between them. Germline V gives CDR1 SGHNT, CDR2 YENEEA. The CDR3 loop spans 15 amino acids. CDR3 in amino acids: CASSYLGLGLNEQFF. CDR3 coding DNA: TGTGCCAGCAGCTACCTCGGACTCGGACTCAATGAGCAGTTCTTC.

The V gene is TRBV5-1, the J gene TRBJ1-2, with 9 bases aligning to TRBD1. The CDR3 is made up of 14 amino acids. The V gene end was trimmed by 5 bases and the J gene end by 8 bases; junction bases not matched to a gene: 10. The germline gives CDR1 SGHRS, CDR2 YFSETQ. The CDR3 DNA follows: TGCGCCAGCAGTTGGACAGGGGTCAATGGCGGCTACACCTTC. Translating gives CASSWTGVNGGYTF.

This chain uses TRBV28 with TRBJ2-3, with 7 bases lining up with TRBD1. CDR1 MDHEN and CDR2 SYDVKM come from the germline V gene. CDR3 length: 14 residues. V gave up 2 bases and J gave up 4 bases; unmatched junction bases: 3. CDR3 sequence reads: CASSLGQEADTQYF. Written as DNA, the CDR3 is TGTGCCAGCAGTTTAGGACAGGAGGCAGATACGCAGTATTTT.

This clonotype has only a few counts. The chain is built from TRBV4-1 and TRBJ2-3, with 10 bases identical to TRBD2. The CDR3 consists of 16 residues. The V segment lost 5 bases and the J segment 3 bases; nucleotides outside the gene matches: 8. The germline gives CDR1 MGHRA, CDR2 YSYEKL. CDR3 sequence: CASSKGLASSTDTQYF. The CDR3 DNA follows: TGCGCCAGCAGCAAGGGACTAGCGAGCTCTACAGATACGCAGTATTTT.

Turning to this clonotype: A much larger clonotype is one base distant, so this may be a read error. The chain links TRBV5-5 to TRBJ2-7; no definite D call. Germline values: CDR1 SGHKS, CDR2 YYEKEE (reference sequence). This CDR3 contains 17 residues. V was clipped by 4 bases and J by 3 bases, with 23 bases between them. CDR3 residues: CASSQGLRVAVFYEQYF. As DNA, the CDR3 is TGTGCCAGCAGCCAAGGGCTCCGCGTTGCTGTATTCTACGAGCAGTACTTC.

The V call is TRBV5-1, the J call TRBJ1-1, with D uncertain. The germline V and J ends were trimmed by 3 bases and 1 base, with 10 bases remaining between them. Per the germline V gene, CDR1 is SGHRS and CDR2 is YFSETQ. This CDR3 is 14 amino acids long. CDR3 DNA: TGCGCCAGCAGCTCTCGTCCCGCGAACACTGAAGCTTTCTTT. It translates to CASSSRPANTEAFF.

The chain has TRBV6-1 and TRBJ1-5; TRBD1 matches at 8 bases. Per germline, CDR1 MNHNS and CDR2 SASEGT. V lost 2 bases and J lost 6; bases outside the gene matches: 9. The CDR3 consists of 16 residues. This CDR3 is CASSERRTGLGQPQHF. CDR3 bases: TGTGCCAGCAGTGAAAGGCGGACAGGGTTAGGTCAGCCCCAGCATTTT.

This clonotype was found a few times. The chain combines TRBV11-1 with TRBJ2-1, with D possibly TRBD2 on 5 matching bases. Germline V gene sequence: CDR1 SGHAT, CDR2 FQDESV (reference sequence). The V and J ends lost 4 bases and 3 bases respectively, with 16 bases between them. The length of the CDR3 is 16 residues. The CDR3, as DNA: TGTGCCAGCAGCTCCCCCCTGGATAGCGTCTACAATGAGCAGTTCTTC. It is translated as CASSSPLDSVYNEQFF. Drawing the rest from reference TRBV11-1 and TRBJ2-1, the complete variable domain is EAEVAQSPRYKITEKSQAVAFWCDPISGHATLYWYRQILGQGPELLVQFQDESVVDDSQLPKDRFSAERLKGVDSTLKIQPAELGDSAMYLCASSSPLDSVYNEQFFGPGTRLTVL.

This clonotype was detected a few times. The chain combines TRBV12-3 or TRBV12-4 with TRBJ2-5; 10 positions match TRBD1. CDR3 length equals 15 residues. The ends lost 6 bases at V and 5 bases at J; junction bases unmatched: 9. CDR3 residues: CASSLGTGVTETQYF. In DNA form, the CDR3 reads TGTGCCAGCAGCCTTGGGACAGGGGTTACGGAGACCCAGTACTTC.

The V call is TRBV11-2, the J call TRBJ2-4, with a tentative D call TRBD2 (6 bases). V was trimmed by 5 bases and J by 8 bases, leaving 19 bases between them. Germline V gives CDR1 SGHAT, CDR2 FQNNGV. The CDR3 totals 15 residues. CDR3 bases: TGTGCCAGCAGCAAGAGGACGGGGGACCGTGACATTCAGTACTTC. Translation: CASSKRTGDRDIQYF.

The chain carries TRBV7-9 and TRBJ2-3; D is uncertain. Germline CDR1 reads SEHNR; CDR2 reads FQNEAQ (reference sequence). V dropped 5 bases and J dropped 2 bases, with 11 bases sitting between them. The CDR3 has 14 amino acids. CDR3 bases: TGTGCCAGCAGCCCCCGACGAGACACAGATACGCAGTATTTT. The encoded protein is CASSPRRDTDTQYF. Full variable domain (outside the CDR3, taken from reference TRBV7-9 and TRBJ2-3): DTGVSQNPRHKITKRGQNVTFRCDPISEHNRLYWYRQTLGQGPEFLTYFQNEAQLEKSRLLSDRFSAERPKGSFSTLEIQRTEQGDSAMYLCASSPRRDTDTQYFGPGTRLTVL.

The V call is TRBV20-1, the J call TRBJ1-5; possible D gene TRBD1, 5 bases. Trimming stripped 3 bases from V and 2 bases from J, with 11 bases between. Per the germline V gene, CDR1 is DFQATT and CDR2 is SNEGSKA (reference sequence). There are 14 residues in the CDR3. For the CDR3, the DNA is TGCAGTGCTAGGGGGGGATTGGGCAATCAGCCCCAGCATTTT. Its translation is CSARGGLGNQPQHF.

The genes are TRBV27 and TRBJ2-7; D remains unclear. V was shortened by 6 bases and J by 0 bases, with 9 bases between the two germline ends. Germline loops: CDR1 MNHEY, CDR2 SMNVEV (reference sequence). There are 13 residues in the CDR3. CDR3 bases: TGTGCCAGCAGGGAAGGCAACTCCTACGAGCAGTACTTC. This sequence encodes CASREGNSYEQYF.

This clonotype was observed a few times. The chain links TRBV9 to TRBJ1-2; weak D call: TRBD1 (6 bases). The CDR3 has 14 amino acids. Looked up from germline, CDR1 is SGDLS and CDR2 is YYNGEE. The V and J ends lost 3 bases and 4 bases respectively, with 13 bases between them. CDR3 residues: CASSADRSSYGYTF. As DNA, the CDR3 is TGTGCCAGCAGCGCGGACAGATCTTCCTATGGCTACACCTTC.

The rearrangement links TRBV4-3 to TRBJ1-6; no clear D. Germline V gene data show CDR1 as LGHNA and CDR2 as YSLEER. V lost 0 bases and J lost 3, with 9 bases in between. The CDR3 consists of 16 residues. CDR3 loop: CASSQDIRHYNSPLHF. The CDR3 coding sequence is TGCGCCAGCAGCCAAGATATCCGGCACTATAATTCACCCCTCCACTTT.

This clonotype has more than one count but fewer than ten. The chain combines TRBV21-1 with TRBJ2-7; TRBD2 reflects the table's D call only, with no check against the DNA. TRBV21-1 is an annotated pseudogene. This CDR3 has 12 amino acids. This CDR3 is CARGLLQYEQYF. The CDR3 DNA is TGTGCCAGGGGACTCCTACAGTACGAGCAGTACTTC.